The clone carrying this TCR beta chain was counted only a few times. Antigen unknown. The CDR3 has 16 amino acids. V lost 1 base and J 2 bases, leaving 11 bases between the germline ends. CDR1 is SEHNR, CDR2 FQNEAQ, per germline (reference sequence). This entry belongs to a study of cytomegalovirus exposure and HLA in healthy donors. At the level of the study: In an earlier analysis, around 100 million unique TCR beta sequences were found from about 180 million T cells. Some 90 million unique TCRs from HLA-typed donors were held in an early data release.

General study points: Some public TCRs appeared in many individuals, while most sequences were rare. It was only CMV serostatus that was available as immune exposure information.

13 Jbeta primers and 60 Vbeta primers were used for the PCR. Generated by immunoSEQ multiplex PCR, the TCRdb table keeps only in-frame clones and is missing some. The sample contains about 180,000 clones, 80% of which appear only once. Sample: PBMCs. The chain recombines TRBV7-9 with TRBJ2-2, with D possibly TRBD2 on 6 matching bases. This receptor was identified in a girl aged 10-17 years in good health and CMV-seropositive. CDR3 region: CASSLVAGKNTGELFF. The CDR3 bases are TGTGCCAGCAGCTTAGTTGCGGGGAAAAACACCGGGGAGCTGTTTTTT. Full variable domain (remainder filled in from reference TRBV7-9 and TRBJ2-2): DTGVSQNPRHKITKRGQNVTFRCDPISEHNRLYWYRQTLGQGPEFLTYFQNEAQLEKSRLLSDRFSAERPKGSFSTLEIQRTEQGDSAMYLCASSLVAGKNTGELFFGEGSRLTVL.